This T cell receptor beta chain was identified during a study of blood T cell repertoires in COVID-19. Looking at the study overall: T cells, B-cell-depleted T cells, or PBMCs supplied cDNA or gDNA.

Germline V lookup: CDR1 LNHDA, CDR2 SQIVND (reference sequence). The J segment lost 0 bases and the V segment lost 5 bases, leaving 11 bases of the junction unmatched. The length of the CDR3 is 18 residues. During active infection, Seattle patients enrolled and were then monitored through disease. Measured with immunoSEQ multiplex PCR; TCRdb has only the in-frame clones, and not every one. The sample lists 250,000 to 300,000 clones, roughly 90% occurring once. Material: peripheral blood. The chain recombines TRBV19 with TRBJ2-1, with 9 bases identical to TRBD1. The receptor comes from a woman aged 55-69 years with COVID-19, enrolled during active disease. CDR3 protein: CASSPQGQGTGSYNEQFF. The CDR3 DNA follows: TGTGCCAGTAGTCCCCAGGGACAGGGAACAGGCTCCTACAATGAGCAGTTCTTC.